Many counts were recorded for the clone carrying this T cell receptor beta chain. The CDR3 is made up of 16 amino acids. Germline CDR1 is MNHEY and CDR2 is SMNVEV (reference sequence). Deletions cut 3 bases from V and 2 bases from J, with 14 bases between. The data are from a study of T-cell reconstitution after alpha-beta-depleted transplantation in children. Unique molecular identifiers were incorporated during preparation of the TCRbeta library. TCRdb reanalysed the PCR reads using MiXCR and keeps one entry per CDR3 protein. The sample holds about 610,000 distinct CDR3 sequences, about 10% seen once.

Material: PBMCs from the stem cell graft donor, obtained from the stem cell graft. The chain couples TRBV27 to TRBJ2-1; D is perhaps TRBD2 (6 bases). This TCR came from a human donor who donated a stem cell graft to a child with acute myeloid leukemia. CDR3 DNA sequence: TGTGCCAGCAGTTTGGAGCCGGGAGTCACCTACAATGAGCAGTTCTTC. Protein sequence: CASSLEPGVTYNEQFF.